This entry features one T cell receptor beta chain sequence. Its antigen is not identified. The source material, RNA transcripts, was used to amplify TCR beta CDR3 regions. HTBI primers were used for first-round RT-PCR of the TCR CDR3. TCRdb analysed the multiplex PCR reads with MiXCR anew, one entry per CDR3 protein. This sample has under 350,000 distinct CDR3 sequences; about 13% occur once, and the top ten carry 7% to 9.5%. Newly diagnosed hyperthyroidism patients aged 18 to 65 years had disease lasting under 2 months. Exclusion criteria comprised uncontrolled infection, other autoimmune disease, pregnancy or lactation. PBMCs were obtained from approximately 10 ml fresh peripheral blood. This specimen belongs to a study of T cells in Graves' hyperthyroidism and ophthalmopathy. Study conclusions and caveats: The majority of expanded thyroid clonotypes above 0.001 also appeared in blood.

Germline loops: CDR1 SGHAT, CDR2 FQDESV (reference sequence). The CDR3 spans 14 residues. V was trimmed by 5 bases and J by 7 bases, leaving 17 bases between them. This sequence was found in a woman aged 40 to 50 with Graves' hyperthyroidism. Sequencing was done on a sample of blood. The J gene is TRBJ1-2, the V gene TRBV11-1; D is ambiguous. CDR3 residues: CASSLLGSAVGYTF. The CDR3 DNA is TGTGCCAGCAGCCTCTTAGGCTCAGCGGTTGGCTACACCTTC.